Here is one T cell receptor (beta chain) with its context. Method: immunoSEQ multiplex PCR; TCRdb's copy keeps in-frame clones and lacks some. The sample lists roughly 30,000 clones, around 90% occurring once. The data stem from a study of OX40 agonist ivuxolimab in advanced cancers. V was cut by 5 bases and J by 6 bases, with 16 bases left in between. The CDR3 extends over 14 amino acids. The germline CDR1 and CDR2 sequences are MGHRA and YSYEKL. The clonotype was recovered from an adult with an advanced solid tumor such as melanoma, head and neck, liver or kidney cancer. The material was CD4+ or CD8+ T cells sorted from blood, obtained in a trial of the OX40 agonist ivuxolimab. This chain uses TRBV4-1 with TRBJ1-1; D possibly corresponds to TRBD1 (6 bases). CDR3 loop: CASSFHFGQPEAFF. The CDR3 nucleotides read TGCGCCAGCAGCTTTCACTTTGGACAGCCTGAAGCTTTCTTT.